This is a list of T cell receptor beta chains from one sample in a study of blood T cell repertoires in COVID-19. Data came from immunoSEQ multiplex PCR; TCRdb stores just in-frame clones and leaves some out. The sample records roughly 66,000 clones, 82% being singletons. The source material was peripheral blood. All receptors come from a man in his 60s with acute or convalescent COVID-19. Both conserved end residues are part of each CDR3. The D gene is left open where the match is weak. Not every row has a clone size; where given, it reads once, few, many or a size class.

V	D	length	size	J	DNA	CDR3
TRBV5-1	TRBD1	15	-	TRBJ2-3	TGCGCCAGCAGCTTGGAGGGACAGGGAACAGATACGCAGTATTTT	CASSLEGQGTDTQYF
TRBV19	TRBD1	16	-	TRBJ1-1	TGTGCCAGTAGTACCCGGGACAGGGAATATTCTCATGAAGCTTTCTTT	CASSTRDREYSHEAFF
TRBV7-2	TRBD1	15	-	TRBJ2-3	TGTGCCAGCAGCGTTACAGGGGCCCTCGCAGATACGCAGTATTTT	CASSVTGALADTQYF
TRBV20-1	TRBD1	11	-	TRBJ2-7	TGCAGTGGTGGGACAGCGTTCGAGCAGTACTTC	CSGGTAFEQYF
TRBV7-9	-	15	-	TRBJ1-2	TGTGCCAGCAGCCCCACGATCCTCCAGGGTAATGGCTACACCTTC	CASSPTILQGNGYTF
TRBV7-6	-	15	-	TRBJ2-1	TGTGCCAGCAGCTTAGTAGGGGGAAAGTACAATGAGCAGTTCTTC	CASSLVGGKYNEQFF
TRBV3-1/TRBV3-2	-	15	-	TRBJ1-2	TGTGCCAGCAGCCATTTCACCGGGGTCGGGTATGGCTACACCTTC	CASSHFTGVGYGYTF
TRBV7-2	-	13	-	TRBJ1-6	TGTGCCAGCAGCTTACAGGATAATTCACCCCTCCACTTT	CASSLQDNSPLHF
TRBV30	-	14	-	TRBJ1-2	TGTGCCTGGAGTGTAAGGACATACGCTCTAGGCTACACCTTC	CAWSVRTYALGYTF
TRBV12-3/TRBV12-4	-	12	-	TRBJ1-5	TGTGCCAGCAACGACGGGAATCAGCCCCAGCATTTT	CASNDGNQPQHF
TRBV7-6	TRBD2	19	once	TRBJ2-2	TGTGCCAGCAGCTCACGACTGGGACTAGCGGGAGGACCCACCGGGGAGCTGTTTTTT	CASSSRLGLAGGPTGELFF
TRBV4-3	-	15	-	TRBJ1-5	TGCGCCAGCAGCCAGCTAGGGGGGGCTGAACAGCCCCAGCATTTT	CASSQLGGAEQPQHF
TRBV14	TRBD1	12	-	TRBJ2-3	TGTGCCAGCAGCCAAGTTCGGACAGGGCAGTATTTT	CASSQVRTGQYF
TRBV19	TRBD1	14	-	TRBJ2-7	TGTGCCAGTAGGAGGGACAGGTCCTCCTACGAGCAGTACTTC	CASRRDRSSYEQYF
TRBV11-3	-	14	-	TRBJ2-5	TGTGCCAGCAGCTTACCTGGACTCCAAGAGACCCAGTACTTC	CASSLPGLQETQYF